The present T cell receptor beta chain was sequenced within a study of response to subunit inactivated influenza vaccine (dated 2018 in TCRdb). In the study overall: Deep quantitative T cell receptor repertoire profiling was used in the study to track responses to a trivalent subunit inactivated influenza vaccine. Broad study findings and their caveats: It was suggested by the authors that each seasonal influenza vaccination may recruit only a limited number of new T cells.

Libraries were made using RT-PCR. Data came from an Illumina HiSeq 2500. TCRdb reworked the public reads: Q25 trimming with fastp, MiXCR clone assembly, productive beta chains retained. When rows share a CDR3 protein, they turn into one entry using the most common DNA and genes. Present in this sample are under 850,000 distinct CDR3 sequences, roughly 20% of which were seen just once. The top ten clonotypes cover roughly 10% of the sample. The CDR3 runs 13 residues from the cysteine to the phenylalanine. The kept DNA is CDR3 alone, 39 bases in frame from the first base. The junction shows trimming of 5 bases on V and 12 bases on J, and the gene matches do not reach 6 bases of it. Taken from the germline V gene, the CDR1 and CDR2 loops are MNHNS and SASEGT. Turning to this clonotype: The target of this receptor is not known. It has no much larger one-base neighbor in the sample; base qualities were not kept.

This sequence uses TRBV6-1 and TRBJ2-3, and 12 junction bases match TRBD1. This receptor was identified in a man aged 50 or older who received an inactivated influenza vaccine. Donor details come from another sample of the same person, matched by shared clones. Sequenced material: PBMCs from blood, taken roughly 5 days after vaccination. The nucleotide sequence reads as follows: TGTGCCAGCAGTCCGGGACAGGGGGCAAAACAGTATTTT. This yields the protein CASSPGQGAKQYF.